This is a list of T cell receptor beta chains from one sample in a study of monozygotic twins with inflammatory bowel disease. TCRdb re-called the 5' RACE reads, yielding one record per CDR3 amino acid sequence without DNA. This repertoire includes about 300,000 distinct CDR3 sequences. Sequenced sample: blood. These receptors were obtained from a human donor with ulcerative colitis or Crohn's disease, or a healthy co-twin of an affected twin (not recorded which). CDR3s include the opening cysteine and the closing phenylalanine or tryptophan.

CDR3aa: CASSQATQLGTAYYEQYF
j_gene: TRBJ2-7
v_gene: TRBV3-1

CDR3aa: CASTDAGGGSPLHF
j_gene: TRBJ1-6
v_gene: TRBV12-3/TRBV12-4

CDR3aa: CASSSTGSLRHEQYF
j_gene: TRBJ2-7
v_gene: TRBV5-1

CDR3aa: CASSVEGTSISEQYF
j_gene: TRBJ2-7
v_gene: TRBV9

CDR3aa: CASSKIQWRPGANVLTF
j_gene: TRBJ2-6
v_gene: TRBV14

CDR3aa: CASSDRVKTQYF
j_gene: TRBJ2-5
v_gene: TRBV27

CDR3aa: CASSPSRGLSGNTIYF
j_gene: TRBJ1-3
v_gene: TRBV28

CDR3aa: CASSQTSGRPYEQYF
j_gene: TRBJ2-7
v_gene: TRBV7-9

CDR3aa: CASSQDYPYEQYF
j_gene: TRBJ2-7
v_gene: TRBV6-2/TRBV6-3

CDR3aa: CASSFTGRAGPQHF
j_gene: TRBJ1-5
v_gene: TRBV12-3/TRBV12-4

CDR3aa: CASSSGGGVKEAFF
j_gene: TRBJ1-1
v_gene: TRBV12-3/TRBV12-4

CDR3aa: CASPRENTEAFF
j_gene: TRBJ1-1
v_gene: TRBV5-1

CDR3aa: CASSLLYTGQGIVQPQHF
j_gene: TRBJ1-5
v_gene: TRBV12-3/TRBV12-4

CDR3aa: CASSEVGRAAGELFF
j_gene: TRBJ2-2
v_gene: TRBV2

CDR3aa: CASSFFPSKATEAFF
j_gene: TRBJ1-1
v_gene: TRBV7-2

CDR3aa: CASRSGLAGVDTQYF
j_gene: TRBJ2-3
v_gene: TRBV19

CDR3aa: CSRGGKGSYEQYF
j_gene: TRBJ2-7
v_gene: TRBV20-1

CDR3aa: CASSPFVAGSNQPQHF
j_gene: TRBJ1-5
v_gene: TRBV18

CDR3aa: CASSQVRSGDSAKNIQYF
j_gene: TRBJ2-4
v_gene: TRBV3-1

CDR3aa: CASSKVRASGRAQNEQFF
j_gene: TRBJ2-1
v_gene: TRBV21-1

CDR3aa: CSVHGTEKSSYEQYF
j_gene: TRBJ2-7
v_gene: TRBV29-1

CDR3aa: CSARDEDRTPGNTIYF
j_gene: TRBJ1-3
v_gene: TRBV20-1

CDR3aa: CATSRGTGMTDTQYF
j_gene: TRBJ2-3
v_gene: TRBV15

CDR3aa: CASSLNGATNYGYTF
j_gene: TRBJ1-2
v_gene: TRBV3-1

CDR3aa: CATSDLWGTNTGELFF
j_gene: TRBJ2-2
v_gene: TRBV24-1

CDR3aa: CASSLSLLGARTGELFF
j_gene: TRBJ2-2
v_gene: TRBV7-2

CDR3aa: CASSGHTNEKLFF
j_gene: TRBJ1-4
v_gene: TRBV12-3/TRBV12-4

CDR3aa: CASSIKDSSPLHF
j_gene: TRBJ1-6
v_gene: TRBV19

CDR3aa: CASSQSGGGLRETQYF
j_gene: TRBJ2-5
v_gene: TRBV11-2

CDR3aa: CASSSQTKGYEQYF
j_gene: TRBJ2-7
v_gene: TRBV6-5

CDR3aa: CASMTAGRMYEQYF
j_gene: TRBJ2-7
v_gene: TRBV2

CDR3aa: CASSFGTPGNYGYTF
j_gene: TRBJ1-2
v_gene: TRBV5-5

CDR3aa: CASSQTSGGAQTQYF
j_gene: TRBJ2-5
v_gene: TRBV7-3

CDR3aa: CASSYSFQNYGYTF
j_gene: TRBJ1-2
v_gene: TRBV6-5

CDR3aa: CASSPPTGMAYEQYF
j_gene: TRBJ2-7
v_gene: TRBV18

CDR3aa: CASSLNSGGAGDTQYF
j_gene: TRBJ2-3
v_gene: TRBV7-3

CDR3aa: CASSLRGQRNEKLFF
j_gene: TRBJ1-4
v_gene: TRBV5-6

CDR3aa: CASSRTSGGGNEQFF
j_gene: TRBJ2-1
v_gene: TRBV12-3/TRBV12-4

CDR3aa: CASSPAGRISGNTIYF
j_gene: TRBJ1-3
v_gene: TRBV7-2

CDR3aa: CASGPRGSGTGELFF
j_gene: TRBJ2-2
v_gene: TRBV5-1